This note documents a single TCR beta chain sequence. Its antigen is unknown. These data belong to a study of cytomegalovirus exposure and HLA in healthy donors. General study findings and limits: Usually a TCR sequence was rare, but some public TCRs were found in many donors.

Assay used: immunoSEQ multiplex PCR; TCRdb lists only in-frame clones, some missing. The sample has roughly 65,000 clones, over 80% seen once. The CDR3 is 15 amino acids. Per the germline V gene, CDR1 is MNHEY and CDR2 is SMNVEV (reference sequence). Trimming took off 5 bases at V and 0 bases at J, with 11 bases between the two ends. Sequencing input: PBMCs. This receptor was obtained from a man aged 18-30 years in good health and CMV-seronegative. The V and J genes are TRBV27 and TRBJ1-5; no firm D call. The CDR3 DNA reads as TGTGCCAGCAGTACGACGGGTCATAGCAATCAGCCCCAGCATTTT. Translated: CASSTTGHSNQPQHF.